The text below deals with one TCR beta chain. Germline CDR1 is SEHNR and CDR2 is FQNEAQ (reference sequence). With V trimmed by 5 bases and J by 5 bases, 9 bases remained unmatched. This CDR3 has 15 residues. This record comes from a study of blood T cell repertoires in COVID-19. Study context: Donors in the United States, Italy and Spain gave samples during acute or convalescent COVID-19.

Source study methods: Amplification from reference gene primers served as the basis for estimated nucleated cell counts. Assay used: immunoSEQ multiplex PCR; TCRdb lists only in-frame clones, some missing. The DNA was the basis for D and trimming; V, J and clone size are from that table. The table records roughly 200,000 clones, 89% of them present only once. Those who participated ranged in age from roughly 18 to 100 years and resided in about two dozen US areas. Participant reports of clinical history set cohort assignment. The receptor comes from a woman in her twenties or thirties with acute COVID-19. V and J are TRBV7-9 and TRBJ2-1, with 7 bases lining up with TRBD1. The sample consisted of PBMCs or T cells enriched from blood (not recorded which). The CDR3 region has the DNA TGTGCCAGCAGCGGAACCGGGACAGTCAACAATGAGCAGTTCTTC. Its translation is CASSGTGTVNNEQFF.